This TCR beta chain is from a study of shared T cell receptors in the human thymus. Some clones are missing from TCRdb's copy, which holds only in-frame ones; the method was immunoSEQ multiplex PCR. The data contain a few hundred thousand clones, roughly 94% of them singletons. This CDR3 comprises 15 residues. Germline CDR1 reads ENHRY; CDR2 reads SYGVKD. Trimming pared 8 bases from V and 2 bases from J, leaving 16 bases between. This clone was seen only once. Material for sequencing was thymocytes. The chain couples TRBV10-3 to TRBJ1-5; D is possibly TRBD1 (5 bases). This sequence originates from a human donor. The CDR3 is CAIGDVPGGNQPQHF. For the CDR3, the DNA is TGTGCCATCGGGGACGTTCCCGGGGGCAATCAGCCCCAGCATTTT.